These 25 T cell receptor beta chains were all obtained from the same sample, sequenced in a study of blood T cell repertoires in COVID-19. Sequencing used immunoSEQ multiplex PCR; TCRdb keeps in-frame clones, though not all of them. The repertoire holds fewer than 250,000 clones, with around 84% as singletons. Sequencing was carried out using peripheral blood. Receptors were obtained from a man aged 30 to 45 with active or convalescent COVID-19.

The V call is TRBV9, the J call TRBJ2-3, with 7 nucleotides matching TRBD1. Germline assignment: CDR1 SGDLS and CDR2 YYNGEE. The CDR3 has 14 residues. Trimming cost V 3 bases and J 10 bases; bases outside gene matches: 11. CDR3 DNA: TGTGCCAGCAGCGCCCGACAGGGAGTCGCGGCGCAGTATTTT. This codes for CASSARQGVAAQYF.

The V gene is TRBV27, the J gene TRBJ2-2; TRBD2 matches 11 bases. The CDR3 length is 15 residues. J gave up 4 bases and V 4 bases, and 2 bases lay outside the gene matches. Germline values: CDR1 MNHEY, CDR2 SMNVEV (reference sequence). CDR3 DNA sequence: TGTGCCAGCAGTTCGACTAGCGGGATCACCGGGGAGCTGTTTTTT. This sequence encodes CASSSTSGITGELFF.

This chain joins TRBV6-1 and TRBJ1-2; 12 bases agree with TRBD1. The germline gives CDR1 MNHNS, CDR2 SASEGT. V was clipped by 2 bases and J by 4 bases; unmatched bases: 8. This CDR3 has 17 amino acids. The CDR3 bases are TGTGCCAGCAGTGAAACGCCCGGGACAGGGGGCGTCTATGGCTACACCTTC. Its protein is CASSETPGTGGVYGYTF.

The chain employs TRBV7-3 and TRBJ2-1; TRBD2 matches 10 bases. Germline values: CDR1 SGHTA, CDR2 FQGTGA. Unmatched junction bases numbered 6, after V lost 2 bases and J lost 8 bases. The CDR3 runs 15 residues. CDR3 in amino acids: CASSLGLAGVDEQFF. The CDR3 DNA reads as TGTGCCAGCAGCTTAGGCCTAGCGGGAGTCGATGAGCAGTTCTTC.

A few counts support this clone. The chain has TRBV7-2 and TRBJ2-1; 13 bases are shared with TRBD2. The V segment lost 1 base and the J segment 0 bases; nucleotides outside the gene matches: 6. From germline, CDR1 is SGHTA and CDR2 FQGNSA. This CDR3 region has 19 residues. The CDR3 region has the DNA TGTGCCAGCAGCTTAGGGACTAGCGGGGGCCTACCCTCCTACAATGAGCAGTTCTTC. Translated: CASSLGTSGGLPSYNEQFF.

This clone was counted only a few times. The same CDR3 arises from other DNA sequences in this sample as well. The chain links TRBV11-2 to TRBJ1-6; D not resolved. The CDR3 length is 15 residues. V lost 5 bases and J lost 0, with 8 bases in between. Germline values: CDR1 SGHAT, CDR2 FQNNGV. DNA of the CDR3: TGTGCCAGCAGCGCCCGCAGCTCCTATAATTCACCCCTCCACTTT. Amino acid sequence: CASSARSSYNSPLHF.

This rearrangement joins TRBV5-4 to TRBJ2-1; TRBD1 agrees at 8 bases. Trimming removed 4 bases from V and 0 bases from J; junction bases left unmatched: 3. CDR1 and CDR2 (germline): SGHNT, YYREEE (reference sequence). There are 15 residues in the CDR3. The CDR3 region has the DNA TGTGCCAGCAGCCCCGACAGGGGCTCCTACAATGAGCAGTTCTTC. This gives the protein CASSPDRGSYNEQFF.

Here the CDR3 reads CASSSSSLRGLAGGKYF. CDR3 DNA: TGTGCCAGCAGCTCCTCCTCGCTACGCGGACTAGCGGGAGGAAAGTACTTC. The V and J genes are TRBV7-2 and TRBJ2-7; the match to TRBD2 covers 14 bases. Germline assignment: CDR1 SGHTA and CDR2 FQGNSA. V was clipped by 4 bases and J by 11 bases; unmatched bases: 16. The CDR3 loop spans 17 amino acids.

The chain uses TRBV7-2 and TRBJ2-1, with D hard to call. Germline-derived CDR1 and CDR2 are SGHTA and FQGNSA. V was trimmed by 2 bases and J by 6 bases, leaving 8 bases between them. The CDR3 runs 13 residues. The CDR3 loop reads CASSLIVRNEQFF. In DNA, the CDR3 is TGTGCCAGCAGCTTAATCGTCCGCAATGAGCAGTTCTTC.

V gene TRBV19 combines with J gene TRBJ1-5, with D tentatively TRBD1 (6 bases). The germline gives CDR1 LNHDA, CDR2 SQIVND (reference sequence). The ends were cut back, 6 bases at V and 5 bases at J, with 11 bases in the middle. The CDR3 consists of 13 residues. DNA for the CDR3: TGTGCCAGTAGGGACAGCGCGTATCAGCCCCAGCATTTT. Its translation is CASRDSAYQPQHF.

This rearrangement joins TRBV9 to TRBJ2-2; 10 nucleotides align to TRBD1. Germline trimming cut 0 bases from V and 4 bases from J; bases unmatched to any gene: 6. Per the germline V gene, CDR1 is SGDLS and CDR2 is YYNGEE. This CDR3 contains 17 residues. The CDR3 DNA follows: TGTGCCAGCAGCGTAGGGCGACAGGGGGCGGGCACCGGGGAGCTGTTTTTT. This encodes CASSVGRQGAGTGELFF.

DNA for the CDR3: TGTGCCAGCAGTCCCCGACTAGTCGGAGCCTACAATGAGCAGTTCTTC. Translating it yields CASSPRLVGAYNEQFF. The chain has TRBV6-2 or TRBV6-3 and TRBJ2-1; D possibly corresponds to TRBD2 (6 bases). The CDR3 totals 16 residues. Trimming took off 5 bases at V and 2 bases at J, with 16 bases between the two ends. The germline V gene encodes CDR1 MNHEY and CDR2 SVGEGT.

The rearrangement links TRBV6-5 to TRBJ1-2; TRBD1 matches at 7 bases. The CDR3 spans 11 residues. J gave up 4 bases and V 7 bases, and 0 bases lay outside the gene matches. Germline CDR1 MNHEY, CDR2 SVGAGI. The CDR3 nucleotides read TGTGCCAGCACAGGGGGCTATGGCTACACCTTC. This encodes CASTGGYGYTF.

The V call is TRBV28, the J call TRBJ1-1; 8 bases match TRBD1. The V gene's germline CDR1 is MDHEN and CDR2 SYDVKM. This CDR3 contains 15 residues. V lost 6 bases to trimming and J lost 8 bases; unmatched junction nucleotides: 14. The CDR3 DNA reads as TGTGCCAGCAGATCGACAGGGGCTGGGCTTTTGGAAGCTTTCTTT. It yields the protein CASRSTGAGLLEAFF.

This clone was recorded many times. The CDR3 coding sequence is TGCGCCAGCAGCTTGGCCCGTGTTAATGAGCAGTTCTTC. Translated: CASSLARVNEQFF. The rearrangement uses TRBV5-1 and TRBJ2-1, with no clear D. The CDR3 consists of 13 residues. CDR1 is SGHRS and CDR2 is YFSETQ in the germline V gene. V was trimmed by 0 bases and J by 7 bases, leaving 8 bases between them.

The chain employs TRBV27 and TRBJ2-7; 10 nucleotides agree with TRBD1. V was pared by 5 bases and J by 0 bases, with 4 bases of the junction left unmatched. Looked up from germline, CDR1 is MNHEY and CDR2 is SMNVEV (reference sequence). The CDR3 is made up of 15 amino acids. The CDR3 is CASSPRQGASYEQYF. The CDR3 DNA follows: TGTGCCAGCAGTCCACGACAGGGGGCCTCCTACGAGCAGTACTTC.

This chain links TRBV28 with TRBJ2-1; 8 nucleotides agree with TRBD2. Germline CDR1 reads MDHEN; CDR2 reads SYDVKM. CDR3 length: 14 residues. V gave up 7 bases and J gave up 4 bases; unmatched junction bases: 6. The CDR3 loop reads CASTLSGGYNEQFF. CDR3 nucleotide sequence: TGTGCCAGCACCCTTTCGGGGGGGTACAATGAGCAGTTCTTC.

The genes are TRBV30 and TRBJ1-1, with 7 bases that match TRBD1. V shed 3 bases and J 11 bases; nucleotides not matched to a gene: 9. The CDR3 is made up of 12 amino acids. Germline values: CDR1 GTSNPN, CDR2 SVGIG (reference sequence). The CDR3, as DNA: TGTGCCTGGAGCGAGGACAGGAAGGTCGCTTTCTTT. Encoded protein: CAWSEDRKVAFF.

The V gene is TRBV4-3, the J gene TRBJ2-1; TRBD2 matches 10 bases. The CDR3 has 17 residues. J was trimmed by 7 bases and V by 0 bases; bases with no gene match: 9. Germline lookup yields CDR1 LGHNA and CDR2 YSLEER. CDR3 sequence: CASSQERSGRARNEQFF. The CDR3, as DNA: TGCGCCAGCAGCCAAGAAAGAAGCGGGAGGGCCAGGAATGAGCAGTTCTTC.

The J gene is TRBJ2-5, the V gene TRBV2, with 9 bases that match TRBD2. CDR1 SNHLY and CDR2 FYNNEI come from the germline V gene. V trimming: 2 bases; J trimming: 6 bases; junction bases outside the gene matches: 13. The CDR3 contains 17 residues. The CDR3 protein is CASSEWPSGMVEKTQYF. In DNA, the CDR3 is TGTGCCAGCAGTGAATGGCCTAGCGGGATGGTTGAGAAGACCCAGTACTTC.

The V gene is TRBV30, the J gene TRBJ1-2; a possible D gene is TRBD1 (6 bases). CDR1 and CDR2 (germline): GTSNPN, SVGIG (reference sequence). Trimming shortened V by 6 bases and J by 5 bases, and 16 bases separated the two germline ends. This CDR3 contains 13 residues. The CDR3 sequence: CACPRGGPYGYTF. CDR3 coding DNA: TGTGCCTGCCCACGGGGGGGGCCTTATGGCTACACCTTC. Full variable domain (outside the CDR3, taken from reference TRBV30 and TRBJ1-2): SQTIHQWPATLVQPVGSPLSLECTVEGTSNPNLYWYRQAAGRGLQLLFYSVGIGQISSEVPQNLSASRPQDRQFILSSKKLLLSDSGFYLCACPRGGPYGYTFGSGTRLTVV.

The CDR3 loop is CARGGQGRETQYF. DNA for the CDR3: TGTGCTAGGGGGGGACAGGGACGGGAGACCCAGTACTTC. This chain uses TRBV30 with TRBJ2-5; 9 bases are a match to TRBD1. The CDR3 runs to 13 residues. Germline V gives CDR1 GTSNPN, CDR2 SVGIG (reference sequence).

V usage is TRBV30 and J usage is TRBJ1-1; D unclear. Trimming stripped 0 bases from V and 3 bases from J, with 8 bases between. Germline lookup yields CDR1 GTSNPN and CDR2 SVGIG (reference sequence). CDR3 length: 13 residues. The CDR3 DNA reads TGTGCCTGGAGTGTACTGAGGGACACTGAAGCTTTCTTT. Its translation is CAWSVLRDTEAFF.

CDR3 DNA sequence: TGCGCCAGCAGCGCCGGGACAGGGACCAATCAGCCCCAGCATTTT. Its protein product is CASSAGTGTNQPQHF. The rearrangement links TRBV5-1 to TRBJ1-5, with 9 bases lining up with TRBD1. The CDR3 loop spans 15 amino acids. Germline trimming cut 4 bases from V and 3 bases from J; bases unmatched to any gene: 5. Germline lookup yields CDR1 SGHRS and CDR2 YFSETQ.

This chain connects TRBV4-3 to TRBJ2-7; D perhaps matches TRBD2 (6 bases). The CDR3 loop spans 16 amino acids. Trimming removed 0 bases at V and 0 bases at J, with 12 bases between. CDR1 is LGHNA, CDR2 YSLEER, per germline. The CDR3 DNA reads TGCGCCAGCAGCCAAGATCCCGGGACTGCCTCCTACGAGCAGTACTTC. Protein product: CASSQDPGTASYEQYF.